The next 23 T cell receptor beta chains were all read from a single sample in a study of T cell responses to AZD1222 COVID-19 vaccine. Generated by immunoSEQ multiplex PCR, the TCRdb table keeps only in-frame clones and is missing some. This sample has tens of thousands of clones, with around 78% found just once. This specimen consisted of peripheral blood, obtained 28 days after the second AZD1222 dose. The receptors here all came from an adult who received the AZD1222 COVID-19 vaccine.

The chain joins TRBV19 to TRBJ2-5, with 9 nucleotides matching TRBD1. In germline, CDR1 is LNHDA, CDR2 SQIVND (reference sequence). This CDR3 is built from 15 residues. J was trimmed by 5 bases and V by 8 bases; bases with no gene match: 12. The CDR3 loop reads CASDRGAGTGETQYF. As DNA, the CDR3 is TGTGCCAGTGATAGAGGCGCCGGGACAGGGGAGACCCAGTACTTC.

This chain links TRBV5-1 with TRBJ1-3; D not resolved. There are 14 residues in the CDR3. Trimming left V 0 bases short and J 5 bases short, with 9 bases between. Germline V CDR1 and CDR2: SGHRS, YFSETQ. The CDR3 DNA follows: TGCGCCAGCAGCTTGGGGGGAGGCCGAAACACCATATATTTT. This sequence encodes CASSLGGGRNTIYF.

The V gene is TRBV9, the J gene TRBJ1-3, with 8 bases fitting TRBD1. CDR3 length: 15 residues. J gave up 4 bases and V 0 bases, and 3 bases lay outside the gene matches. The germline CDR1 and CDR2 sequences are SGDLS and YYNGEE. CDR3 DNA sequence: TGTGCCAGCAGCGTAGAAAGGACAGGGGGAAACACCATATATTTT. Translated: CASSVERTGGNTIYF.

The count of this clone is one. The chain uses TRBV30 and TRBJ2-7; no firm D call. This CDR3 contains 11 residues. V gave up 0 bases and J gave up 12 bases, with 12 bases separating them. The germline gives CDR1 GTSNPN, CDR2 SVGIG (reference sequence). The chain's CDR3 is CAWSVLLERYF. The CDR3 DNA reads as TGTGCCTGGAGTGTTCTCCTAGAACGGTACTTC.

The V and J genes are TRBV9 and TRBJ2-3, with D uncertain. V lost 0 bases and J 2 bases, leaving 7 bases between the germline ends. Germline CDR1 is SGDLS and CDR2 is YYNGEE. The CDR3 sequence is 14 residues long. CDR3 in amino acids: CASSVAVFTDTQYF. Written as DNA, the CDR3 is TGTGCCAGCAGCGTAGCGGTATTCACAGATACGCAGTATTTT.

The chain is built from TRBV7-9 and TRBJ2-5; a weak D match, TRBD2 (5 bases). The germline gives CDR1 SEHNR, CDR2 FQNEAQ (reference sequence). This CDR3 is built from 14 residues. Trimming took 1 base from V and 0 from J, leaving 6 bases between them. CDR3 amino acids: CASSLGEYQETQYF. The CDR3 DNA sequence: TGTGCCAGCAGCTTAGGGGAGTACCAAGAGACCCAGTACTTC.

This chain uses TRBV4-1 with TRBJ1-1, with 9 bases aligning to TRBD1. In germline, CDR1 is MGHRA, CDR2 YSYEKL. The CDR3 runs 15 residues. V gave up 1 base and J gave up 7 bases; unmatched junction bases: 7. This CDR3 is CASSQVQGAASEAFF. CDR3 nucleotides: TGCGCCAGCAGCCAAGTACAGGGGGCGGCTAGTGAAGCTTTCTTT.

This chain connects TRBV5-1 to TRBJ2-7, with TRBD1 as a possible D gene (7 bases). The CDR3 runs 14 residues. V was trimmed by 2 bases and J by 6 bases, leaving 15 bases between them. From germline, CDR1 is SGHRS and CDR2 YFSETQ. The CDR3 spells CASSFVGQEGEQYF. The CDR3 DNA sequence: TGCGCCAGCAGCTTCGTAGGACAGGAGGGCGAGCAGTACTTC.

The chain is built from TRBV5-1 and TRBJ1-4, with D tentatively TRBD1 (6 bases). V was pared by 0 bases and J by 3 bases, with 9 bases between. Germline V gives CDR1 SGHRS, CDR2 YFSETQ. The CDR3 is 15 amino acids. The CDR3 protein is CASSLVEGANEKLFF. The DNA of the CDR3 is TGCGCCAGCAGCTTGGTGGAGGGGGCTAATGAAAAACTGTTTTTT.

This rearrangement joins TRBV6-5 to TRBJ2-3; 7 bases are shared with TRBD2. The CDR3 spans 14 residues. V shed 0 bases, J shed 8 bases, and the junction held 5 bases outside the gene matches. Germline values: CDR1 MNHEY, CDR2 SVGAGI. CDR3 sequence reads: CASSYSGLAATQYF. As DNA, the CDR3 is TGTGCCAGCAGTTACTCTGGGCTAGCGGCTACGCAGTATTTT.

CDR3 sequence reads: CASSLKAGGPPSPSYEQYF. CDR3 DNA: TGTGCCAGCAGCTTAAAGGCGGGGGGTCCCCCGTCCCCCTCCTACGAGCAGTACTTC. The chain uses TRBV7-9 and TRBJ2-7; 8 bases agree with TRBD2. The CDR3 spans 19 residues. Germline V lookup: CDR1 SEHNR, CDR2 FQNEAQ (reference sequence). V lost 2 bases and J lost 0; bases outside the gene matches: 15.

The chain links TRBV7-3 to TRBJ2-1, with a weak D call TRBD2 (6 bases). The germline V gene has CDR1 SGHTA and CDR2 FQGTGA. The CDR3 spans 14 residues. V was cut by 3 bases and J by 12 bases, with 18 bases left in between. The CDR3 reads CASSFGASEPLQFF. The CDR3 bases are TGTGCCAGCAGCTTTGGGGCTAGCGAGCCTTTGCAGTTCTTC.

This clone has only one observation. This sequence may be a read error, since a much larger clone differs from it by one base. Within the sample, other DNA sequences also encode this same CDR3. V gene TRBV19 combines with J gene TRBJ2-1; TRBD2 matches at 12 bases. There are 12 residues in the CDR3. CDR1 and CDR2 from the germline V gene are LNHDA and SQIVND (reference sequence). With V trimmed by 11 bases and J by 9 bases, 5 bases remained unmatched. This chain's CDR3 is CAPLAGGGEQFF. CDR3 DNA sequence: TGTGCCCCTCTAGCGGGGGGGGGTGAGCAGTTCTTC. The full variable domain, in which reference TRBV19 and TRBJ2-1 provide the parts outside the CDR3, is DGGITQSPKYLFRKEGQNVTLSCEQNLNHDAMYWYRQDPGQGLRLIYYSQIVNDFQKGDIAEGYSVSREKKESFPLTVTSAQKNPTAFYLCAPLAGGGEQFFGPGTRLTVL.

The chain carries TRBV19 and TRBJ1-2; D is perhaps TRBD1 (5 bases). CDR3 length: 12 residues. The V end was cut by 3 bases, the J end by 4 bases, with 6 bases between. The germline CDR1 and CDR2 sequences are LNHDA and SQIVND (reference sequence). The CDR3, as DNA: TGTGCCAGTAGTATCAGGGCCTATGGCTACACCTTC. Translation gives CASSIRAYGYTF.

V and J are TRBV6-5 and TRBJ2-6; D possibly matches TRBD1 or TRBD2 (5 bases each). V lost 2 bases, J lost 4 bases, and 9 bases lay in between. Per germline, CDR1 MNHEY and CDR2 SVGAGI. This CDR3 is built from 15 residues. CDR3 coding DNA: TGTGCCAGCAGTTACCCGGGGCGGGGGGCCAACGTCCTGACTTTC. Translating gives CASSYPGRGANVLTF.

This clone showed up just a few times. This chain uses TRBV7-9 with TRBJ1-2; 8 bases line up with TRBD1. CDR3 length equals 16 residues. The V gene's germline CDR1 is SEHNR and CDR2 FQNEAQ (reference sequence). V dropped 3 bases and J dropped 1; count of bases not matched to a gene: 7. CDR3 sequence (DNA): TGTGCCAGCAGCTTTAGACAGGGGAGGCTTAACTATGGCTACACCTTC. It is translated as CASSFRQGRLNYGYTF.

The CDR3 DNA is TGTGCCAGCAGTTCACGGACGGCCAACACTGAAGCTTTCTTT. Its translation: CASSSRTANTEAFF. The chain employs TRBV27 and TRBJ1-1; D unresolved. The CDR3 is made up of 14 amino acids. Between the trimmed V and J ends, which lost 4 bases and 2 bases, there was a span of 11 bases. CDR1 is MNHEY, CDR2 SMNVEV, per germline (reference sequence).

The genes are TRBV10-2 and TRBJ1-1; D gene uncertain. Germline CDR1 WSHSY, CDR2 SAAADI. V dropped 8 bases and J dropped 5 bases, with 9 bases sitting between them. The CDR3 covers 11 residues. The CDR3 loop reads CASRKETEAFF. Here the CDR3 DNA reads TGCGCCAGCCGGAAGGAAACTGAAGCTTTCTTT.

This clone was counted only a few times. The chain's CDR3 is CASSLGGAGGNTEAFF. In nucleotides, the CDR3 is TGTGCCAGCAGCTTGGGGGGAGCAGGGGGAAATACTGAAGCTTTCTTT. The rearrangement uses TRBV5-4 and TRBJ1-1; 7 positions agree with TRBD1. Trimming at V came to 0 bases and at J to 5 bases, leaving 10 bases not matched to a gene. The CDR3 extends over 16 amino acids. Germline lookup yields CDR1 SGHNT and CDR2 YYREEE (reference sequence).

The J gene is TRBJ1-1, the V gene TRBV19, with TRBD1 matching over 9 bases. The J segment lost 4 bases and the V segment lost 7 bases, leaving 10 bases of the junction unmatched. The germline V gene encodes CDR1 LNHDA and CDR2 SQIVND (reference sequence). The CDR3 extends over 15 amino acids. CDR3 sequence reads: CASKGTGQLGTEAFF. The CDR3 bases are TGTGCCAGTAAAGGGACAGGGCAACTTGGCACTGAAGCTTTCTTT.

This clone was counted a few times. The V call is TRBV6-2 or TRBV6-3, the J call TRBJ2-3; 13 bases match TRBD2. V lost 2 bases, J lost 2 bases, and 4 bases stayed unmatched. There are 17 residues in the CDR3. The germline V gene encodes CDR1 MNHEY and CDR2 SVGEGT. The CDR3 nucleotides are TGTGCCAGCAGTTACCCGGGACTAGCGGGGCTCACAGATACGCAGTATTTT. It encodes CASSYPGLAGLTDTQYF.

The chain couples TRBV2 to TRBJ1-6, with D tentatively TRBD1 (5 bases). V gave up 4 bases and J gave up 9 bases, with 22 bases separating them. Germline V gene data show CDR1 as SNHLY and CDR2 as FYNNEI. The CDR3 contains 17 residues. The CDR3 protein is CASSAPRGRAVGSPLHF. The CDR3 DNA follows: TGTGCCAGCAGTGCCCCTCGGGGGAGGGCAGTAGGTTCACCCCTCCACTTT.

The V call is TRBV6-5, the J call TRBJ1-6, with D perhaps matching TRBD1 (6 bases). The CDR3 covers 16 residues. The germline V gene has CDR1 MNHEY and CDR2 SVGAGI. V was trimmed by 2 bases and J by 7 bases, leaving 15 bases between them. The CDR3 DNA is TGTGCCAGCAGTTACAGGCAGGGGTCAGGAAATTCACCCCTCCACTTT. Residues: CASSYRQGSGNSPLHF.